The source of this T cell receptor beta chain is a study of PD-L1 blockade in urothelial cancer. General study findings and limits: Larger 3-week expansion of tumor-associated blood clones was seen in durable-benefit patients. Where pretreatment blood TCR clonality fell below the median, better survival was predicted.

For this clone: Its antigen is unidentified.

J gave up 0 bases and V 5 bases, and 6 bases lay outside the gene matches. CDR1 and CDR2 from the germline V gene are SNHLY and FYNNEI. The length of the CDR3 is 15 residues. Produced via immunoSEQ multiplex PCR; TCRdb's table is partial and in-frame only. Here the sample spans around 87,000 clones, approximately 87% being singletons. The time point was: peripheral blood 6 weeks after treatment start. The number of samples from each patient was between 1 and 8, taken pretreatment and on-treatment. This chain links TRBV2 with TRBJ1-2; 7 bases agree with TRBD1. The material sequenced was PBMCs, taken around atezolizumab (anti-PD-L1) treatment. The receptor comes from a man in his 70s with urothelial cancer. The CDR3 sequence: CASSNNRGANYGYTF. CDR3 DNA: TGTGCCAGCAGTAATAACAGGGGAGCTAACTATGGCTACACCTTC.